This is a list of T cell receptor beta chains from one sample in a study of T-cell reconstitution after alpha-beta-depleted transplantation in children. MiXCR, run by TCRdb on the PCR reads, gives a single entry per CDR3 protein. The table shows some 830,000 distinct CDR3 sequences, with roughly 15% occurring only once. Material: PBMCs, mostly from graft donor cells, obtained 360 days after TCRalphabeta/CD19-depleted stem cell transplant. Source of these receptors: a male patient younger than 18 who had a stem cell transplant for acute lymphoblastic leukemia, so the T cells may come from the graft donor. CDR3s include the opening cysteine and the closing phenylalanine or tryptophan. The order of the fields is clone size, J gene, V gene, D gene, CDR3 DNA, CDR3 protein. D genes are given only for firm matches. A clone size is listed for some rows: how often the clone was seen (once, few, many), or a class if it is expanded.

>-|TRBJ1-6|TRBV12-3/TRBV12-4|-
TGTGCCAGCAATTCCCATCGGGGGGCAGGATCACCCCTCCACTTT
CASNSHRGAGSPLHF
>many|TRBJ2-1|TRBV27|-
TGTGCCAGCAGTTTTTCGGTATACAATGAGCAGTTCTTC
CASSFSVYNEQFF
>-|TRBJ2-5|TRBV4-1|TRBD1
TGCGCCAGCAGCCAAGAGAGGGGGCGAGAGACCCAGTACTTC
CASSQERGRETQYF
>-|TRBJ2-2|TRBV11-3|-
TGTGCCAGCAGGTCCAACGCGGGGAACACCGGGGAGCTGTTTTTT
CASRSNAGNTGELFF
>once|TRBJ2-3|TRBV13|TRBD1
TGTGCCAGCAGCACCCATTCCGGGACAGGGGGCGCAGATACGCAGTATTTT
CASSTHSGTGGADTQYF
>few|TRBJ2-7|TRBV4-2|-
TGTGCCAGCAGCCTAGGCCGGCGGACTTCCTACGAGCAGTACTTC
CASSLGRRTSYEQYF
>few|TRBJ2-2|TRBV9|-
TGTGCCAGCAGCGTGGAAGTTGCCGGGGAGCTGTTTTTT
CASSVEVAGELFF
>few|TRBJ2-7|TRBV11-2|-
TGTGCCAGCAGCTTAGAGGACCTCGCCTACGAGCAGTACTTC
CASSLEDLAYEQYF
>few|TRBJ1-6|TRBV6-1|TRBD1
TGTGCCAGCACCCCGGGGACAGGCCGCTCACCCCTCCACTTT
CASTPGTGRSPLHF
>few|TRBJ1-2|TRBV10-1|-
TGCGCCAGCAGTGAGACAGGGAACTATGGCTACACCTTC
CASSETGNYGYTF
>few|TRBJ1-2|TRBV9|-
TGTGCCAGCAGCGTAGCTGCGGGCAACTATGGCTACACCTTC
CASSVAAGNYGYTF
>-|TRBJ2-1|TRBV4-1|-
TGCGCCAGCAGCCAAGATAGGGGGTACAATGAGCAGTTCTTC
CASSQDRGYNEQFF
>-|TRBJ2-7|TRBV7-8|-
TGTGCCAGCAGCACGTATCGACTAGAAAAAAACCTCTACGAGCAGTACTTC
CASSTYRLEKNLYEQYF
>-|TRBJ1-3|TRBV5-1|-
TGCGCCAGCAGCTTGCAGGGCAGGGACACCATATATTTT
CASSLQGRDTIYF
>few|TRBJ2-1|TRBV11-2|TRBD2
TGTGCCAGCAGCTTAGTCTTGGCTAGCGGGAGACATGAGCAGTTCTTC
CASSLVLASGRHEQFF
>-|TRBJ2-5|TRBV27|TRBD1
TGTGCCAGCAGTTCAGGACAGGGAATATGGGAGACCCAGTACTTC
CASSSGQGIWETQYF
>-|TRBJ1-3|TRBV12-3/TRBV12-4|-
TGTGCCAGCAGCCCGCTCAGGGCTGGAAACACCATATATTTT
CASSPLRAGNTIYF
>-|TRBJ1-1|TRBV10-3|-
TGTGCCATCAGTGAGTCGTTACAGAAGGGCCACACTGAAGCTTTCTTT
CAISESLQKGHTEAFF
>-|TRBJ1-1|TRBV7-6|-
TGTGCCAGCAGGCCTCCTCCCTGGCGGGAAGTGAACACTGAAGCTTTCTTT
CASRPPPWREVNTEAFF
>-|TRBJ2-7|TRBV12-3/TRBV12-4|TRBD1
TGTGCCAGCAGTCCTGGACAGGTGACGCACGAGCAGTACTTC
CASSPGQVTHEQYF
>many|TRBJ2-7|TRBV29-1|-
TGCAGCGTTGAAAGAGGGACCAGCTCCTACGAGCAGTACTTC
CSVERGTSSYEQYF
>-|TRBJ2-1|TRBV5-1|TRBD2
TGCGCCAGCAGCTCTGGACTAGCGGTAATAAATGAGCAGTTCTTC
CASSSGLAVINEQFF
>few|TRBJ2-3|TRBV6-5|TRBD2
TGTGCCAGCAGTCACAGAGCGGGACTCTACACAGATACGCAGTATTTT
CASSHRAGLYTDTQYF
>few|TRBJ2-1|TRBV10-3|-
TGTGCCATCAGTGGGGGCCGGGACTGGGATTACAATGAGCAGTTCTTC
CAISGGRDWDYNEQFF
>-|TRBJ2-1|TRBV27|-
TGTGCCAGCGGCCACGTGTGGAGCTCCTACAATGAGCAGTTCTTC
CASGHVWSSYNEQFF
>many|TRBJ2-3|TRBV29-1|TRBD1
TGCAGCGTTGAAGATCAGTGGTTCCCCAGGGGGCCAGATACGCAGTATTTT
CSVEDQWFPRGPDTQYF
>-|TRBJ2-3|TRBV7-9|-
TGTGCCAGCAGGTCCAGCGGGCTTGCAGATACGCAGTATTTT
CASRSSGLADTQYF
>-|TRBJ2-5|TRBV10-1|-
TGCGCCAGCAGTGAGTCGATGCGAGCGCCGTACCAAGAGACCCAGTACTTC
CASSESMRAPYQETQYF
>-|TRBJ2-4|TRBV12-3/TRBV12-4|-
TGTGCCAGCAGTCGGGAGCCAATAGCCAAAAACATTCAGTACTTC
CASSREPIAKNIQYF
>-|TRBJ2-2|TRBV5-1|-
TGCGCCAGCAGCTTGTCGACTATCGGCACCGGGGAGCTGTTTTTT
CASSLSTIGTGELFF
>few|TRBJ2-7|TRBV13|-
TGTGCCAGCAGCTTTCAGGGCACCCTCTACGAGCAGTACTTC
CASSFQGTLYEQYF
>few|TRBJ2-2|TRBV18|TRBD2
TGTGCCAGCTCGGCGGGGCTAGCGGGACGCACCGGGGAGCTGTTTTTT
CASSAGLAGRTGELFF
>few|TRBJ1-2|TRBV25-1|-
TGTGCCAGCACAAGGCCGGCAGACCTTACTAACTATGGCTACACCTTC
CASTRPADLTNYGYTF
>-|TRBJ1-4|TRBV5-1|TRBD1
TGCGCCAGCAGCACGGGACAGGCGAAACTGTTTTTT
CASSTGQAKLFF
>-|TRBJ2-7|TRBV3-1|-
TGTGCCAGCAGCCAGTGGACTGGTTCCTACGAGCAGTACTTC
CASSQWTGSYEQYF
>-|TRBJ2-1|TRBV4-2|-
TGTGCCAGCAGCCCCTACGACAATGAGCAGTTCTTC
CASSPYDNEQFF
>-|TRBJ2-5|TRBV4-1|TRBD1
TGCGCCAGCAGCGGTAGAGGGACAGGGGAAGAGACCCAGTACTTC
CASSGRGTGEETQYF
>-|TRBJ1-4|TRBV9|TRBD1
TGTGCCAGCAGCCTCAGACAGACAGGGGAAGGAGATGAAAAACTGTTTTTT
CASSLRQTGEGDEKLFF
>-|TRBJ2-6|TRBV27|-
TGTGCCAGCAGTTTTCAGGCTGGGGCCAACGTCCTGACTTTC
CASSFQAGANVLTF
>few|TRBJ2-1|TRBV5-1|-
TGCGCCAGCAGCTTTGGGGTGAAGAGCTCCTACAATGAGCAGTTCTTC
CASSFGVKSSYNEQFF
>many|TRBJ2-7|TRBV12-3/TRBV12-4|-
TGTGCCAGCAGCCCAGGAACAAGTACCTACGAGCAGTACTTC
CASSPGTSTYEQYF
>few|TRBJ2-1|TRBV29-1|-
TGCAGCGTTGAAGGATCGACCAAAGGGCCTCACTACAATGAGCAGTTCTTC
CSVEGSTKGPHYNEQFF
>-|TRBJ2-7|TRBV4-1|-
TGCGCCAGCAGCCCCCGGGGCCGGGGGTCCTACGAGCAGTACTTC
CASSPRGRGSYEQYF
>-|TRBJ2-1|TRBV5-1|TRBD1
TGCGCCAGCAGCCACCCCGAGACGAGACAGGGGGTATGGAATGAGCAGTTCTTC
CASSHPETRQGVWNEQFF
>-|TRBJ2-4|TRBV20-1|TRBD2
TGCAGTGCTCTGGGGACTAGCGGGAGGGCTCTACAAAACATTCAGTACTTC
CSALGTSGRALQNIQYF
>few|TRBJ2-7|TRBV12-3/TRBV12-4|-
TGTGCCAGCAGTTTTATCCAATCCGGCTACGAGCAGTACTTC
CASSFIQSGYEQYF
>few|TRBJ1-5|TRBV12-5|-
TGTGCTAGTGGTGCAAAATTGGCAATGGGGGGCAATCAGCCCCAGCATTTT
CASGAKLAMGGNQPQHF
>-|TRBJ1-5|TRBV12-3/TRBV12-4|-
TGTGCCAGCAGTTTACTCAGGGAACAGCCCCAGCATTTT
CASSLLREQPQHF
>-|TRBJ1-1|TRBV18|-
TGTGCCAGCTCACCACATAAACAGGGGAACACTGAAGCTTTCTTT
CASSPHKQGNTEAFF
>few|TRBJ2-4|TRBV5-1|-
TGCGCCAGCAGCTTGCAAGCCGCCGGGGGTGGGGAAAACATTCAGTACTTC
CASSLQAAGGGENIQYF
>many|TRBJ2-7|TRBV20-1|-
TGCAGTGCTAGAGACCCTAGGGGACCTAGCTCCTACGAGCAGTACTTC
CSARDPRGPSSYEQYF
>-|TRBJ1-5|TRBV19|-
TGTGCCAGTAGTATGAGGGCCAATCAGCCCCAGCATTTT
CASSMRANQPQHF
>-|TRBJ2-1|TRBV6-1|-
TGTGCCAGCAGTGCTCAGAACCCAACTTTCTACAATGAGCAGTTCTTC
CASSAQNPTFYNEQFF
>few|TRBJ2-3|TRBV12-3/TRBV12-4|TRBD2
TGTGCCAGCAGTTCCTTAGCGGGAGTTATGACAGATACGCAGTATTTT
CASSSLAGVMTDTQYF
>-|TRBJ2-1|TRBV5-1|TRBD2
TGCGCCAGCAGCTTGGCCCTAGCGGGAGGGCCCGGTGAGCAGTTCTTC
CASSLALAGGPGEQFF
>many|TRBJ2-2|TRBV7-3|-
TGTGCCAGCAGCTTAAGGGCATTGACGTCCACGGGCACCGGGGAGCTGTTTTTT
CASSLRALTSTGTGELFF
>-|TRBJ1-1|TRBV5-1|TRBD1
TGCGCCAGCAAGGGACAGGGGAACACTGAAGCTTTCTTT
CASKGQGNTEAFF
>once|TRBJ1-1|TRBV1|-
TGCACCAGCAGCGACAGGGTAGTGAACACTGAAGCTTTCTTT
CTSSDRVVNTEAFF